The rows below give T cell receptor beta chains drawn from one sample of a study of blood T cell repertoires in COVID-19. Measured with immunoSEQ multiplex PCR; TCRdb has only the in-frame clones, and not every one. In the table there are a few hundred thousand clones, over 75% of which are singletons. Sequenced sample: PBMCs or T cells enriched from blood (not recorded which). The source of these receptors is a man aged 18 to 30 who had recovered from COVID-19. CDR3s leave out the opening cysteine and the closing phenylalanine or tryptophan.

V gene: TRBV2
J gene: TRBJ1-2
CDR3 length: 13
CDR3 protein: ASSESDTEHYGYT

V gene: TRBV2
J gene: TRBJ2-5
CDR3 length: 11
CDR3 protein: ASSQDIMETQY

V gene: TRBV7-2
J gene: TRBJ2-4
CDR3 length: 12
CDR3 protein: ASSLGGGVDIQY

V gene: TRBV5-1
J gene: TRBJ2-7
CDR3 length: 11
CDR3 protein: ASSLNYLYEQY

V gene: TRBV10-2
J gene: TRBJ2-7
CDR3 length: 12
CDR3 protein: ASSPPAGLDEQY

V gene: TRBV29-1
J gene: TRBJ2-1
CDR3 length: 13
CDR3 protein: SAPPLAGGYNEQF

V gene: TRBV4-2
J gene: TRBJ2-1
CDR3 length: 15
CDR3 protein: ASSGLRGQGADNEQF

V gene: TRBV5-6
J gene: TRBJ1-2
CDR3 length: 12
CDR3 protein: ASSLVLQGNGYT

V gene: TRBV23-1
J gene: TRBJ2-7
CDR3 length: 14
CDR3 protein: ASSLPRDRQTYEQY

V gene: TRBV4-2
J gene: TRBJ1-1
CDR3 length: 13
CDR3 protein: ASSQENRGNTEAF

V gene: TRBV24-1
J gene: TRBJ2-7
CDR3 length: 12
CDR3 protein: ATDRGTGGYEQY

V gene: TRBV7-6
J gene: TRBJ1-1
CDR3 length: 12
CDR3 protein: ASNSGRENTEAF

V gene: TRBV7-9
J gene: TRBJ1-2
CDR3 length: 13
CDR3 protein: ASSWRDRADYGYT

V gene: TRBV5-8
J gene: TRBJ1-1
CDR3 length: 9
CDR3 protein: ASSPIVPAF

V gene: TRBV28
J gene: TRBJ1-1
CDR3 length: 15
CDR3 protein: ASSSRLAGVLNTEAF

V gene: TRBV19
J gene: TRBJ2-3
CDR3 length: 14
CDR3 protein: ASSIDAGASTDTQY

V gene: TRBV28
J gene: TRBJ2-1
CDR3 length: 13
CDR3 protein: ASATGGASYNEQF

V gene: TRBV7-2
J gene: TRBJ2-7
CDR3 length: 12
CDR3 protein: ASSPGTFYAGQY

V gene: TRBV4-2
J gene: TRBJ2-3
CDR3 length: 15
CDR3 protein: ASSQGPAGERTDTQY

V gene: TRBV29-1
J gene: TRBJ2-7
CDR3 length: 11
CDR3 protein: SVGAVKPYEQY